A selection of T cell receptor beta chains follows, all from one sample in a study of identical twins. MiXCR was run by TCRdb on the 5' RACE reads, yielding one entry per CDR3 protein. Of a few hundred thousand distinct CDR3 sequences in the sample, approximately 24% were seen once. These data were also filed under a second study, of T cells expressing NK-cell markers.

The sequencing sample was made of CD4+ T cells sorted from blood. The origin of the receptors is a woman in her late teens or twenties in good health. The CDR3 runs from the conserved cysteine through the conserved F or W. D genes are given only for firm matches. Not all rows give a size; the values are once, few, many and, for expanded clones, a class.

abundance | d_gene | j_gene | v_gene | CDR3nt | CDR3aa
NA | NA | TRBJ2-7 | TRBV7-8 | TGTGCCAGCAGCTTAGCCTCCGGGGAAGAGCAGTACTTC | CASSLASGEEQYF
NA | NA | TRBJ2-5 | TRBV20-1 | TGCAGTGCCCAGATCTGGGAGACCCAGTACTTC | CSAQIWETQYF
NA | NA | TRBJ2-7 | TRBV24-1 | TGTGCCACCTCGGGACGGAGTAACCCCTACGAGCAGTACTTC | CATSGRSNPYEQYF
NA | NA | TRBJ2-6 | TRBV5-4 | TGTGCCAGCAGCTTGGATTTATCTGGGGCCAACGTCCTGACTTTC | CASSLDLSGANVLTF
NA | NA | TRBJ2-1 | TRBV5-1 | TGCGCCAGCAGCTTTTCCCCAAACAATGAGCAGTTCTTC | CASSFSPNNEQFF
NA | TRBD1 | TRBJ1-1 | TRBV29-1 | TGCAGCGTCTGGCCAGGGGGATTTGAAGCTTTCTTT | CSVWPGGFEAFF
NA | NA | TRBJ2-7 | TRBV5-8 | TGTGCCAGCAGTTATCAGGGTTACGAGCAGTACTTC | CASSYQGYEQYF
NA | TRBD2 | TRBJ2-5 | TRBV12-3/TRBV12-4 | TGTGCCAGCAGTTCTAGCGGGAGGGGAGTAGAGACCCAGTACTTC | CASSSSGRGVETQYF
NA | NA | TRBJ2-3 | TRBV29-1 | TGCAGCGTTGGGGCAGGAACAGATACGCAGTATTTT | CSVGAGTDTQYF
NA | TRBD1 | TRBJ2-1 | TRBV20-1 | TGCAGTGCTAGGGCGGGACAGGGGATTTACAATGAGCAGTTCTTC | CSARAGQGIYNEQFF
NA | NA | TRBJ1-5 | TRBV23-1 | TGCGCCAGCCGATGGGGACCCCCAACGTCGTGGCCCCAGCATTTT | CASRWGPPTSWPQHF
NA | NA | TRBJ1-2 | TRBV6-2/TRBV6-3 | TGTGCCAGCACCCCCGAACAGGGAAGTTTTGCTGCTATTGATGGCTACACCTTC | CASTPEQGSFAAIDGYTF
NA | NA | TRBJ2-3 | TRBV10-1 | TGCGCCAGCACCTCCCGGGGAAGGGGGGCAGATACGCAGTATTTT | CASTSRGRGADTQYF
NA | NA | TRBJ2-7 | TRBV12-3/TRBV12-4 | TGTGCCAGCGGCCCCAATGGGGCGGGAATCTACGAGCAGTACTTC | CASGPNGAGIYEQYF
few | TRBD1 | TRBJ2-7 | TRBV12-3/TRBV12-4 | TGTGCCAGCAGGGGACAGGTCTACGAGCAGTACTTC | CASRGQVYEQYF
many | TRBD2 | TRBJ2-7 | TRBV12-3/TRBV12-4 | TGTGCCAGCAGTTTCGCGGCTAGCGGCGCATACGAGCAGTACTTC | CASSFAASGAYEQYF